Listed below are T cell receptor beta chains from one sample, sequenced in a study of blood T cell repertoires in COVID-19. Method: immunoSEQ multiplex PCR; TCRdb's copy keeps in-frame clones and lacks some. The sample shows about 520,000 clones, 80% to 90% of them seen only once. Sequencing used peripheral blood. Receptors were obtained from a human donor in a cohort sampled during active COVID-19. CDR3s include the opening cysteine and the closing phenylalanine or tryptophan. D genes are given only for firm matches. Rows may omit the clone size; those that give it use once, few, many or a size class.

clone_size j_call v_call d_call cdr3_nt cdr3_aa
. TRBJ2-3 TRBV7-8 . TGTGCCAGCAGGATGAGTGCAGATACGCAGTATTTT CASRMSADTQYF
. TRBJ2-1 TRBV9 TRBD2 TGTGCCAGCAGCGAACTAGCGGGAGAGTACAATGAGCAGTTCTTC CASSELAGEYNEQFF
once TRBJ1-3 TRBV28 . TGTGCCACAGCATGGGCAGGGATATCTGGAAACACCATATATTTT CATAWAGISGNTIYF
. TRBJ2-5 TRBV11-2 TRBD2 TGTGCCAGCAGCTTCGGACTAGCCCGGGAGACCCAGTACTTC CASSFGLARETQYF
. TRBJ1-1 TRBV28 . TGTGCCAGCACCCTTTCGGGCACTGAAGCTTTCTTT CASTLSGTEAFF
. TRBJ2-1 TRBV7-9 . TGTGCCAGCAGCCCGCCGGGAAGCTCCTACAATGAGCAGTTCTTC CASSPPGSSYNEQFF
. TRBJ1-5 TRBV3-1/TRBV3-2 TRBD1 TGTGCCAGCAGCCAAGACTCAGGACAGGGGGCCTATAGCAATCAGCCCCAGCATTTT CASSQDSGQGAYSNQPQHF
. TRBJ2-1 TRBV6-5 TRBD2 TGTGCCAGCGGGACTAACTCCTACAATGAGCAGTTCTTC CASGTNSYNEQFF
many TRBJ2-7 TRBV14 . TGTGCCAGCAGCCACCCGGGGAGAAGCGGGTACGAGCAGTACTTC CASSHPGRSGYEQYF
. TRBJ1-4 TRBV19 TRBD1 TGTGCCAGTAGGACCCACAGGGGGAGATCTGAAAAACTGTTTTTT CASRTHRGRSEKLFF
. TRBJ1-6 TRBV5-1 . TGCGCCAGCAGCTTGGAAGTTCAGGGGTTCTCCTATAATTCACCCCTCCACTTT CASSLEVQGFSYNSPLHF
. TRBJ1-2 TRBV6-6 TRBD1 TGTGCCAGCAGTAACCAGGGACAGGGGGATCACTATGGCTACACCTTC CASSNQGQGDHYGYTF
. TRBJ2-2 TRBV29-1 TRBD1 TGCAGCGTTGAGAGGCCGGCGGGGACAGGGAACACCGGGGAGCTGTTTTTT CSVERPAGTGNTGELFF
. TRBJ1-5 TRBV7-9 TRBD1 TGTGCCAGCAGCCAGGGGGCAGTTAGCAATCAGCCCCAGCATTTT CASSQGAVSNQPQHF
. TRBJ2-3 TRBV2 . TGTGCCTTACCGAGACGAAGTGAAGGACTGATCACAGATACGCAGTATTTT CALPRRSEGLITDTQYF
. TRBJ2-1 TRBV10-1 TRBD2 TGCGCCAGCAGTGCTGGCGGGAGTCGCTATGAGCAGTTCTTC CASSAGGSRYEQFF
. TRBJ1-6 TRBV5-4 TRBD1 TGTGCCAGCAGCTGGACAGGAGATAATTCACCCCTCCACTTT CASSWTGDNSPLHF
. TRBJ1-4 TRBV20-1 TRBD1 TGCAGTGCTAGTACAGGGGCTGATAATGAAAAACTGTTTTTT CSASTGADNEKLFF
. TRBJ1-1 TRBV28 . TGTGCCAGCAGTTTCTCGGACGGGGTTGGCGTGAACACTGAAGCTTTCTTT CASSFSDGVGVNTEAFF
. TRBJ2-7 TRBV6-1 . TGTGCCAGCAGTGAAGCTGGACAGCCCTACGAGCAGTACTTC CASSEAGQPYEQYF
. TRBJ2-7 TRBV7-9 . TGTGCCAGCAGCTTAGACCTTGGACATGGGGATCGTGAGCAGTACTTC CASSLDLGHGDREQYF
few TRBJ2-2 TRBV7-9 TRBD2 TGTGCCAGCAGCTTAGGCCTACGGCGGGAGGTGGGCACCGGGGAGCTGTTTTTT CASSLGLRREVGTGELFF
. TRBJ1-2 TRBV6-1 TRBD1 TGTGCCAGCAGTGACCGGGACAGGGGAAGTGGCTACACCTTC CASSDRDRGSGYTF
once TRBJ1-3 TRBV5-1 TRBD1 TGCGCCAGCAGCTTGTCAGGTGACAGGGTTGGAAACACCATATATTTT CASSLSGDRVGNTIYF
once TRBJ1-5 TRBV6-5 TRBD1 TGTGCCAGCAGCCGTGGACAGGGGGATCAGCCCCAGCATTTT CASSRGQGDQPQHF
. TRBJ1-3 TRBV4-3 . TGCGCCAGCAGCCAAGATGGAGGGGCAGGGGGAAACACCATATATTTT CASSQDGGAGGNTIYF
. TRBJ1-3 TRBV4-3 . TGCGCCAGCAGCCAAAAAGGGGGAGCTGGAAACACCATATATTTT CASSQKGGAGNTIYF
. TRBJ2-6 TRBV21-1 . TGTGCCAGCAGCAACAGGGTCAACTCTGGGGCCAACGTCCTGACTTTC CASSNRVNSGANVLTF
. TRBJ1-4 TRBV6-6 . TGTGCCAGCAGTTACCGGGGGGGTATGAATGAAAAACTGTTTTTT CASSYRGGMNEKLFF